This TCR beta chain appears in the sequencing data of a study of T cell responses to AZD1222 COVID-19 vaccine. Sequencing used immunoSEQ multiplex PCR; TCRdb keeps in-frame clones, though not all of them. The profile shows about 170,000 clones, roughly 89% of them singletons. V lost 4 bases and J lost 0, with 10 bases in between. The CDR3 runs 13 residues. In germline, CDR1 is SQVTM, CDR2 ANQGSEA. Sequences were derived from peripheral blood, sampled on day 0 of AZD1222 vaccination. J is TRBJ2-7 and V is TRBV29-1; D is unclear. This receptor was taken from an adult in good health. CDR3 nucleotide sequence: TGCAGCGTTGTGGGCAGCAGCTCCTACGAGCAGTACTTC. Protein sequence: CSVVGSSSYEQYF.